These 13 T cell receptor beta chains share one sample of origin, sequenced in a study of shared clonotypes between healthy human individuals. This table comes from immunoSEQ multiplex PCR, and its TCRdb copy is limited to in-frame clones, with some not included. Here the sample spans about 2.4 million clones, under 95% being singletons. Sequenced material: naive CD4+ T cells from PBMCs. Described subset: CD45RA+ positively selected. These receptors all come from a man aged 18 to 29 in good health. Some clones in this sample may be carry-over from other donors' samples.

The chain has TRBV27 and TRBJ2-3, with no clear D. The ends were cut back, 5 bases at V and 0 bases at J, with 6 bases in the middle. The CDR3 extends over 13 amino acids. Per germline, CDR1 MNHEY and CDR2 SMNVEV (reference sequence). The CDR3 nucleotides read TGTGCCAGCAGTGCGCTTAGCACAGATACGCAGTATTTT. This gives the protein CASSALSTDTQYF.

The chain joins TRBV4-2 to TRBJ2-7, with D hard to call. Germline V gene lookup returns CDR1 LGHNA and CDR2 YNFKEQ. The germline V and J ends were trimmed by 1 base and 3 bases, with 13 bases remaining between them. This CDR3 region has 15 residues. CDR3 bases: TGTGCCAGCAGCCAAGTGCTCAGCGTAGACTACGAGCAGTACTTC. This gives the protein CASSQVLSVDYEQYF.

J is TRBJ2-7 and V is TRBV10-2, with TRBD2 matching 8 bases. Germline CDR1 and CDR2: WSHSY and SAAADI. The CDR3 totals 16 residues. After removal of 5 bases from V and 3 bases from J, the junction contained 12 bases not matched to a gene. CDR3 in DNA: TGCGCCAGCAGTTCTCCCGGGGGGGGACCCCACTACGAGCAGTACTTC. Protein: CASSSPGGGPHYEQYF.

CDR3 in DNA: TGCGCCAGCAGCCAAGAGGGAACAGCGTACTCTGGGGCCAACGTCCTGACTTTC. As protein: CASSQEGTAYSGANVLTF. The chain has TRBV4-1 and TRBJ2-6, with D unclear. Trimming left V 0 bases short and J 0 bases short, with 12 bases between. CDR1 and CDR2 from the germline V gene are MGHRA and YSYEKL. This CDR3 is built from 18 residues.

This sequence joins TRBV29-1 and TRBJ2-7, with D perhaps assigned TRBD1 or TRBD2 (5 bases each). Trimming left V 0 bases short and J 0 bases short, with 12 bases between. The CDR3 runs 15 residues. The V gene's germline CDR1 is SQVTM and CDR2 ANQGSEA. In DNA, the CDR3 is TGCAGCGTTGAAGATTGGAGGACAAACTCCTACGAGCAGTACTTC. Translation: CSVEDWRTNSYEQYF.

The V call is TRBV7-9, the J call TRBJ2-1; 15 bases align to TRBD2. The V gene end was trimmed by 4 bases and the J gene end by 7 bases; junction bases not matched to a gene: 8. This CDR3 is built from 17 residues. Looked up from germline, CDR1 is SEHNR and CDR2 is FQNEAQ (reference sequence). The CDR3 DNA reads as TGTGCCAGCAGCTCACGCGATGGGACTAGCGGGAGGAATGAGCAGTTCTTC. Translation: CASSSRDGTSGRNEQFF.

The sample holds a few counts of this clone. The chain is built from TRBV5-6 and TRBJ2-6; tentative D call: TRBD2 (7 bases). The CDR3 sequence is 16 residues long. Germline CDR1 reads SGHDT; CDR2 reads YYEEEE. The V end lost 8 bases, the J end lost 2 bases, and 17 bases lay between the germline ends. The chain's CDR3 is CARGGQGIPGANVLTF. Here the CDR3 DNA reads TGTGCCAGGGGAGGGCAGGGGATCCCTGGGGCCAACGTCCTGACTTTC.

V gene TRBV6-5 combines with J gene TRBJ2-7, with D possibly called TRBD1 or TRBD2 (6 bases each). The CDR3 totals 12 residues. V was cut by 8 bases and J by 10 bases, with 18 bases left in between. Germline V lookup: CDR1 MNHEY, CDR2 SVGAGI. The CDR3 DNA sequence: TGTGCCAGCGCGGGACAAGGTGGGCGCCAGTACTTC. Its protein product is CASAGQGGRQYF.

The V gene is TRBV5-1, the J gene TRBJ2-3; no clear D. The CDR3 totals 13 residues. The germline V gene encodes CDR1 SGHRS and CDR2 YFSETQ. V lost 0 bases to trimming and J lost 15 bases, with 17 bases between them. The CDR3 coding sequence is TGCGCCAGCAGCTTGGCCCGAGACTCCCGCCGCTATTTT. This translates into CASSLARDSRRYF.

Comments on this clone: The same CDR3 arises from other DNA sequences in this sample as well. V and J are TRBV5-1 and TRBJ2-2; 8 positions agree with TRBD1. The CDR3 totals 16 residues. Germline CDR1 SGHRS, CDR2 YFSETQ. V lost 0 bases to trimming and J lost 2 bases; unmatched junction nucleotides: 3. In DNA form, the CDR3 reads TGCGCCAGCAGCTTGGGTGGGACAGGAAACACCGGGGAGCTGTTTTTT. It encodes CASSLGGTGNTGELFF.

This clone was seen only a few times. The chain is built from TRBV2 and TRBJ1-4; TRBD1 matches at 10 bases. The CDR3 has 15 residues. V was pared by 0 bases and J by 6 bases, with 1 base of the junction left unmatched. Germline CDR1 is SNHLY and CDR2 is FYNNEI. In DNA form, the CDR3 reads TGTGCCAGCAGTGAAGCGACAGGGGGCTATGAAAAACTGTTTTTT. Amino acids: CASSEATGGYEKLFF.

J is TRBJ1-1 and V is TRBV27, with D unclear. The CDR3 has 12 residues. Trimming removed 7 bases at V and 4 bases at J, with 10 bases between. Germline CDR1 and CDR2: MNHEY and SMNVEV (reference sequence). The CDR3 spells CASKAEGTEAFF. The CDR3 bases are TGTGCCAGCAAAGCCGAGGGCACTGAAGCTTTCTTT.

The chain recombines TRBV2 with TRBJ1-4; no reliable D call. Germline values: CDR1 SNHLY, CDR2 FYNNEI. The length of the CDR3 is 14 residues. V shed 7 bases and J shed 7 bases, with 16 bases lying between them. For the CDR3, the DNA is TGTGCCAGCAATTCGGGATTTGCGCGTGAAAAACTGTTTTTT. This encodes CASNSGFAREKLFF. Full variable domain (rest looked up from reference TRBV2 and TRBJ1-4): EPEVTQTPSHQVTQMGQEVILRCVPISNHLYFYWYRQILGQKVEFLVSFYNNEISEKSEIFDDQFSVERPDGSNFTLKIRSTKLEDSAMYFCASNSGFAREKLFFGSGTQLSVL.